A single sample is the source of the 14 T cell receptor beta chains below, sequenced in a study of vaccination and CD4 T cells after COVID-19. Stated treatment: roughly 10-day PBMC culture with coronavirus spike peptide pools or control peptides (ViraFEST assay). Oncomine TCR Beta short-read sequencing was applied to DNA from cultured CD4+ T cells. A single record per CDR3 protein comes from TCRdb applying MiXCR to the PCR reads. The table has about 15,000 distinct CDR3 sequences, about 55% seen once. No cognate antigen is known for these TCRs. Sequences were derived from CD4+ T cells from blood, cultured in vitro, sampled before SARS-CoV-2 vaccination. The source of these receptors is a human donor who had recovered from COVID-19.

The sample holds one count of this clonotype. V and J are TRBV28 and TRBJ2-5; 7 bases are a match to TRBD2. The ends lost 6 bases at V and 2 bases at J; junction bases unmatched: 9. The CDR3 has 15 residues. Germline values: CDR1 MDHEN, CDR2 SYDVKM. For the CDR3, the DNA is TGTGCCAGCAGCTCTCTCTTTAGCGGGCAAGAGACCCAGTACTTC. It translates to CASSSLFSGQETQYF.

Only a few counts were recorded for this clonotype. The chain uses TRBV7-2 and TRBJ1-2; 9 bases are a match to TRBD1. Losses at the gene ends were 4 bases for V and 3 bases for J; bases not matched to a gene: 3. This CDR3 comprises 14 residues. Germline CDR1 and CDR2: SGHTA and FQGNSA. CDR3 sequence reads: CASSSGQGDYGYTF. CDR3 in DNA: TGTGCCAGCAGCTCGGGACAGGGTGACTATGGCTACACCTTC.

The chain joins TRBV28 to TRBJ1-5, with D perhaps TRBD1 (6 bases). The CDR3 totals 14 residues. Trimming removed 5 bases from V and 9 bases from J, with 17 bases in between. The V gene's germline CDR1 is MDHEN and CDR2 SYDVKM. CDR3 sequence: CASSDYRVSGPQHF. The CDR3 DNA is TGTGCCAGCAGTGACTACAGGGTGTCGGGGCCCCAGCATTTT.

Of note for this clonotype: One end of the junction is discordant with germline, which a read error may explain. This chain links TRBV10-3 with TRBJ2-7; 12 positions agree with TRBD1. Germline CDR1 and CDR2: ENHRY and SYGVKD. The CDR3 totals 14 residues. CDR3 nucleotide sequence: TGTGCCGTCAGTGTCCCGGGACAGGGGGCCGAGCAGTACTTC. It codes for CAVSVPGQGAEQYF.

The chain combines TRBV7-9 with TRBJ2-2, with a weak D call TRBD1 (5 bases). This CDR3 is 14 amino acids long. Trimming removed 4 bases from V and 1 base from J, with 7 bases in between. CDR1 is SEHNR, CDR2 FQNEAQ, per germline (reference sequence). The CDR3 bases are TGTGCCAGCAGCTCTGGACAGAACACCGGGGAGCTGTTTTTT. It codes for CASSSGQNTGELFF.

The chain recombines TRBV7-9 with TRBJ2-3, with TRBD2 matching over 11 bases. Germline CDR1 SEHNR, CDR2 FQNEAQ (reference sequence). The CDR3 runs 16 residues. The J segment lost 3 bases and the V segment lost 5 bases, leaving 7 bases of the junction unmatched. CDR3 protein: CASSPTGTSGTDTQYF. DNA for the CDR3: TGTGCCAGCAGCCCGACCGGGACTAGCGGAACAGATACGCAGTATTTT.

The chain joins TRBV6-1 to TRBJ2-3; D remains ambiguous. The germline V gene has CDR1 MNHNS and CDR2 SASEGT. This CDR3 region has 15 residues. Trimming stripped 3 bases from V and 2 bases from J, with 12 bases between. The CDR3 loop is CASSDAGFDTDTQYF. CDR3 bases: TGTGCCAGCAGTGATGCTGGCTTTGACACAGATACGCAGTATTTT.

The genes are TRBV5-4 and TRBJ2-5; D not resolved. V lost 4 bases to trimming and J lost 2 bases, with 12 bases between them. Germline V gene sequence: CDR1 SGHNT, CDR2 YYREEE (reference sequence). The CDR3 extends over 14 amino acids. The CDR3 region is CASSLDLLQETQYF. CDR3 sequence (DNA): TGTGCCAGCAGCCTAGACTTATTACAAGAGACCCAGTACTTC.

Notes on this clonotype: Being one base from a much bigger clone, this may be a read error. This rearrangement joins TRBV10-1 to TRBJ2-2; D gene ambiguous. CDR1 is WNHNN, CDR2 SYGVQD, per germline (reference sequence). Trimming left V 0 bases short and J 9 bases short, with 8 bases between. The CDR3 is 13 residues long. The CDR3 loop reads CASSESGARELFF. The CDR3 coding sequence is TGCGCCAGCAGTGAGTCGGGCGCCAGGGAGCTGTTTTTT.

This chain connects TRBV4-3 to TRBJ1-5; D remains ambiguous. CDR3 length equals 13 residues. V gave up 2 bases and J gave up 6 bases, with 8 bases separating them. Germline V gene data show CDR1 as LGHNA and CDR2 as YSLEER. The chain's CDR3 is CASSQSTVQPQHF. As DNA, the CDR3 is TGCGCCAGCAGCCAATCTACAGTTCAGCCCCAGCATTTT.

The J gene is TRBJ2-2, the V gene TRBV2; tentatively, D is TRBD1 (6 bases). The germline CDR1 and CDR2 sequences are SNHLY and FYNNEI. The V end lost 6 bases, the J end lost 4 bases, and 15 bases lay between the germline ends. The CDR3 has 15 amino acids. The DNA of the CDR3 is TGTGCCAGCAGGGGGGCAGGGATCTCCACCGGGGAGCTGTTTTTT. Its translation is CASRGAGISTGELFF.

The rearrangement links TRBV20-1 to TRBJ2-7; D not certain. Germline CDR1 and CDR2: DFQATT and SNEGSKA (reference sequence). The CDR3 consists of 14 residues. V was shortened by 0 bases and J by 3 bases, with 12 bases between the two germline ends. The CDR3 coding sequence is TGCAGTGCTAGAGATCGCAGCACCCTCTACGAGCAGTACTTC. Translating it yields CSARDRSTLYEQYF.

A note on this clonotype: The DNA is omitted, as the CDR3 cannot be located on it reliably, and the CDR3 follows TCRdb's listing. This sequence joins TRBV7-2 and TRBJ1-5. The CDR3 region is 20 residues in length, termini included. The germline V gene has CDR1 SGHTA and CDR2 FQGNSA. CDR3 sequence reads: CASSFYICSARDKASQPQHF.

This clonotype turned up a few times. The DNA of the CDR3 is TGCAGTGCTTACCACAGGGGTCGGACCGGGGAGCTGTTTTTT. It translates to CSAYHRGRTGELFF. This sequence joins TRBV20-1 and TRBJ2-2, with 7 bases matching TRBD1. Germline lookup yields CDR1 DFQATT and CDR2 SNEGSKA (reference sequence). V was pared by 5 bases and J by 5 bases, with 8 bases of the junction left unmatched. This CDR3 is built from 14 residues.